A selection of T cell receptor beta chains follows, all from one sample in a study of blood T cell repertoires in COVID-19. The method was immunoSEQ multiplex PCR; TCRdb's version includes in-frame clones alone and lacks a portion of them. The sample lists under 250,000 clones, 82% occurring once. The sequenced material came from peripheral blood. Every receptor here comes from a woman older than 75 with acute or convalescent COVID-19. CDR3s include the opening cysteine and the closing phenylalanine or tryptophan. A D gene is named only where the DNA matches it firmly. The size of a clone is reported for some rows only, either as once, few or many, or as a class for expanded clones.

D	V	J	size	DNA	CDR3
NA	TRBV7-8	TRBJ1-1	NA	TGTGCCAGCAGCCCCCGGGAAAGGAACACTGAAGCTTTCTTT	CASSPRERNTEAFF
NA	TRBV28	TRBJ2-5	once	TGTGCCAGCAGTTTACGGGGGGCCCTCTCCATGGCCCAGTACTTC	CASSLRGALSMAQYF
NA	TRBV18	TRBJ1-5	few	TGTGCCAGCTCACCGACGCAGGCTGTGGGCAATCAGCCCCAGCATTTT	CASSPTQAVGNQPQHF
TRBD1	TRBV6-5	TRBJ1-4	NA	TGTGCCAGCGGAGAGGGGGCTGTCTATAATGAAAAACTGTTTTTT	CASGEGAVYNEKLFF
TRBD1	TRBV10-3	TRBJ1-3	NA	TGTGCCATCAGTAACCCGACAGGGGCTGGAAACACCATATATTTT	CAISNPTGAGNTIYF
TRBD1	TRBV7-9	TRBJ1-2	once	TGTGCCAGCAGACCCGCAGTGTGGACAGGGGGAGGCTACACCTTC	CASRPAVWTGGGYTF
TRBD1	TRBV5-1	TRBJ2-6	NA	TGCGCCAGCAGCACCACAGGGGGTGGGGCCAACGTCCTGACTTTC	CASSTTGGGANVLTF
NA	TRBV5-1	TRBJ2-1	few	TGCGCCAGCAGCTTGCTCCAGGGTCTGGATGAGCAGTTCTTC	CASSLLQGLDEQFF
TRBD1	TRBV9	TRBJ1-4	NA	TGTGCCAGCAGCGTAGGTCCAGGGGGCTATAATGAAAAACTGTTTTTT	CASSVGPGGYNEKLFF
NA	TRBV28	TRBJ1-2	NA	TGTGCCAGCAGTTCGACCAGGGTCGGTGGCTATGGCTACACCTTC	CASSSTRVGGYGYTF
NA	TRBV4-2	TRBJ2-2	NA	TGTGCCAGCAGCCAATCGGGGAGGGAGCTGTTTTTT	CASSQSGRELFF
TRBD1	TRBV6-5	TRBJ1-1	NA	TGTGCCAGCGAGGGGACAGTTTTGACTGAAGCTTTCTTT	CASEGTVLTEAFF
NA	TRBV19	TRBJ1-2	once	TGTGCCAGTACCCTTGGTGGGGGCCTGGTATCCTATGGCTACACCTTC	CASTLGGGLVSYGYTF
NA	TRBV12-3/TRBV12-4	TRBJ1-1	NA	TGTGCCAGCACCGAACAGCTGAACACTGAAGCTTTCTTT	CASTEQLNTEAFF
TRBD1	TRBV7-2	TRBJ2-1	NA	TGTGCCAGCAGCTCAAGGGGGCCCTCCTACAATGAGCAGTTCTTC	CASSSRGPSYNEQFF
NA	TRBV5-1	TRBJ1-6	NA	TGCGCCAGCAGCCTTCAGGGTGATTCACCCCTCCACTTT	CASSLQGDSPLHF
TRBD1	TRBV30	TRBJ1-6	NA	TGTGCCTGTAACCGGGACAGGGGTTCACCCCTCCACTTT	CACNRDRGSPLHF
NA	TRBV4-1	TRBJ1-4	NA	TGCGCCAGCAGCCAAGTCGGACAGATTAATGAAAAACTGTTTTTT	CASSQVGQINEKLFF
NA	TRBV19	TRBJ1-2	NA	TGTGCCAGTAGCCCCGACTTAGGTGGCTATGGCTACACCTTC	CASSPDLGGYGYTF
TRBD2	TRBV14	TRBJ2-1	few	TGTGCCAGCAGCCAGGGACTAGCGGGGGCGACGCTATACAATGAGCAGTTCTTC	CASSQGLAGATLYNEQFF
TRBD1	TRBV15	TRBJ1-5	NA	TGTGCCACCAGCAGAGGAGGACAGGGGCGTAGCAATCAGCCCCAGCATTTT	CATSRGGQGRSNQPQHF
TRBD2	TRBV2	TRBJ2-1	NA	TGTGCCAGCGTCCCGGGACTAGCGGGGGGCCAGGGCAATGAGCAGTTCTTC	CASVPGLAGGQGNEQFF
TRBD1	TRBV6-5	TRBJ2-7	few	TGTGCCAGCAGCCCGACAGGGTGGGCCTACGAGCAGTACTTC	CASSPTGWAYEQYF
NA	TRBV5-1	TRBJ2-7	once	TGCGCCAGCAGCGGGGAAGGACGCCTCAGGACTTACGAGCAGTACTTC	CASSGEGRLRTYEQYF
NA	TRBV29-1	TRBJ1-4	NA	TGCAGCGTTGAAACAGAAAAACTGTTTTTT	CSVETEKLFF
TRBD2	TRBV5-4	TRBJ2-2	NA	TGTGCCAGCAGCTCCCTCGGGGGCGGGGGGGCCCCAGGGGAGCTGTTTTTT	CASSSLGGGGAPGELFF
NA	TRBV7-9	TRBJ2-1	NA	TGTGCCAGCAGCTTATCGGGCTCCTACAATGAGCAGTTCTTC	CASSLSGSYNEQFF
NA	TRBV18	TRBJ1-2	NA	TGTGCCAGCTCACCAGTGGCGGCCGCTGGCTACACCTTC	CASSPVAAAGYTF